This T cell receptor (beta chain) derives from a study of T cells in narcolepsy. The method was immunoSEQ multiplex PCR; TCRdb's version includes in-frame clones alone and lacks a portion of them. The table shows roughly 34,000 clones, with under 90% occurring only once. General observations from the study: In some patient and control memory CD4+ samples, autoreactive clones were absent.

This clone occurred a few times. The target antigen is unknown. Germline V gives CDR1 SGHDT, CDR2 YYEEEE. Trimming took off 2 bases at V and 1 base at J, with 6 bases between the two ends. The CDR3 runs 13 residues. The specimen sequenced was CD45RA- memory CD4+ T cells from PBMCs. The gene calls are TRBV5-6 and TRBJ2-5; D not resolved. The TCR sequence derives from a human donor with narcolepsy. CDR3 sequence reads: CASSLDLQETQYF. The CDR3 bases are TGTGCCAGCAGCTTAGACCTCCAAGAGACCCAGTACTTC.